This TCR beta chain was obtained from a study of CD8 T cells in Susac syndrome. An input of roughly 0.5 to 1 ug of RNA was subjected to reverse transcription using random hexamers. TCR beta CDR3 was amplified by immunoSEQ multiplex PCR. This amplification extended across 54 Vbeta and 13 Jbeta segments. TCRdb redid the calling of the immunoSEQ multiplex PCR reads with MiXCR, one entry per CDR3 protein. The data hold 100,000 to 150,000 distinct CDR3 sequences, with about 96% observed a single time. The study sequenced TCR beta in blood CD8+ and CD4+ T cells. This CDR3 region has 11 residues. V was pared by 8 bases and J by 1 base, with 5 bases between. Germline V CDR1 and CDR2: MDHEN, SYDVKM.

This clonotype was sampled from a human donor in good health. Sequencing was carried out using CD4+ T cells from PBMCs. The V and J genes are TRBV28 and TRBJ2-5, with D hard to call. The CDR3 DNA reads TGTGCCAGCGGTCCCCAAGAGACCCAGTACTTC. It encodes CASGPQETQYF.